The clone carrying this TCR beta chain was seen a few times. Its target is not known. The data were taken from a study of cytomegalovirus exposure and HLA in healthy donors. Whole-study results and caveats: Among the CMV-associated chains, a few were confirmed in vitro as specific for CMV antigens. For most TCR beta V segments, an earlier analysis put the productive rate at about 87% or about 30% of the time.

PCR employed 60 Vbeta and 13 Jbeta primers. The protocol was immunoSEQ multiplex PCR, while the TCRdb copy is restricted to in-frame clones and leaves out a portion. The sample holds about 110,000 clones, roughly 70% seen once. CDR1 SGHTA and CDR2 FQGTGA come from the germline V gene. The CDR3 sequence is 13 residues long. Trimming pared 5 bases from V and 7 bases from J, leaving 14 bases between. Sequencing was done on a sample of PBMCs. V is TRBV7-3 and J is TRBJ1-1; D is perhaps TRBD1 (5 bases). The origin of this receptor is a man in his forties in good health and CMV-seropositive. CDR3 bases: TGTGCCAGCAGCCTATCGACAGTAAATGAAGCTTTCTTT. It codes for CASSLSTVNEAFF.